One and the same sample provided the 8 T cell receptor beta chains below, sequenced in a study of T cells expressing NK-cell markers (dated by TCRdb to 2020 to 2022). Library prep was done by 5' RACE. The run used an Illumina HiSeq 2000. Reprocessed by TCRdb, the reads give a single entry per CDR3 protein sequence, without DNA. This sample's table contains about 410,000 distinct CDR3 sequences. The ten biggest clones cover roughly a tenth of the sample. Sequencing was done on a sample of blood T cells: a sorted CD56 or NKG2C T cell subset, CD4+ or CD8+ T cells, or bulk PBMC T cells (not recorded which). These receptors were collected from a woman aged 45-60 years in good health. Donor details come from another sample of the same person, matched by shared clones.

The chain combines TRBV29-1 with TRBJ2-7. CDR1 and CDR2 (germline): SQVTM, ANQGSEA. There are 13 residues in the CDR3. CDR3 loop: CSVEEGNSYEQYF.

V usage is TRBV7-9 and J usage is TRBJ1-1; no DNA is available, so the TRBD1 call from TCRdb remains unchecked. The CDR3 is made up of 11 amino acids. Germline loops: CDR1 SEHNR, CDR2 FQNEAQ (reference sequence). The CDR3: CAPGGDTEAFF.

The chain employs TRBV5-6 and TRBJ2-7. The CDR3 sequence is 11 residues long. Germline V gives CDR1 SGHDT, CDR2 YYEEEE. CDR3 loop: CASSLGIEQYF.

The chain recombines TRBV7-7 with TRBJ2-2; TCRdb picks TRBD1, but there is no DNA to check that call. Germline assignment: CDR1 SSHAT and CDR2 FNYEAQ (reference sequence). The CDR3 is made up of 14 amino acids. The CDR3: CASSSQGDTGELFF.

V is TRBV3-1 and J is TRBJ2-1; with no DNA, the TCRdb D assignment of TRBD1 cannot be verified. Germline V CDR1 and CDR2: LGHDT, YNNKEL (reference sequence). The length of the CDR3 is 17 residues. CDR3 residues: CASSQGGARDSYNEQFF.

The genes are TRBV27 and TRBJ2-7; the TCRdb D gene call, TRBD1, has no DNA to confirm it. CDR3 length: 15 residues. Germline V lookup: CDR1 MNHEY, CDR2 SMNVEV (reference sequence). This CDR3 is CASSLSTGTGAEQYF.

V and J are TRBV27 and TRBJ1-5; the D gene TCRdb calls, TRBD1, cannot be checked with no DNA. Germline values: CDR1 MNHEY, CDR2 SMNVEV (reference sequence). The CDR3 spans 14 residues. The CDR3 reads CASSDRGGNQPQHF.

The rearrangement joins TRBV2 to TRBJ1-1; TCRdb's D gene call, TRBD1, goes unchecked for lack of DNA. The germline V gene encodes CDR1 SNHLY and CDR2 FYNNEI. The CDR3 is 16 amino acids. The CDR3 here is CASSAWDISMNTEAFF.